This T cell receptor (beta chain) was recovered during a study of T cells expressing NK-cell markers. The CDR3 covers 16 residues. The V gene's germline CDR1 is MNHEY and CDR2 SMNVEV (reference sequence). TCRdb reanalyzed the 5' RACE reads and collapses them to one entry per CDR3 protein, without DNA. This sample's table has some 140,000 distinct CDR3 sequences. The genes are TRBV27 and TRBJ2-3; there is no DNA to check the TCRdb D call of TRBD1. The sequence came from a woman aged 45-65 years in good health. Input material: blood T cells: a sorted CD56 or NKG2C T cell subset, CD4+ or CD8+ T cells, or bulk PBMC T cells (not recorded which). The CDR3 spells CASSLTGTDSTDTQYF.